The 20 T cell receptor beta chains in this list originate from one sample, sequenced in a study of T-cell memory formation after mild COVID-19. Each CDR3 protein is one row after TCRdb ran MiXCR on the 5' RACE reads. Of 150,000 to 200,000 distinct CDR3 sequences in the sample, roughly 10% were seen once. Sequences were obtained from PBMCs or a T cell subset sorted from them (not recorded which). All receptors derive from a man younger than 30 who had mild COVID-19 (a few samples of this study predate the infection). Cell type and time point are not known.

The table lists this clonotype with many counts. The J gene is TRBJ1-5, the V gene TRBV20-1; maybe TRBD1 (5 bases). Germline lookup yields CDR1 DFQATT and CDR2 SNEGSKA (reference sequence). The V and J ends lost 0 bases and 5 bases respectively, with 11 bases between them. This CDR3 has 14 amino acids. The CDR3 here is CSAREHRSYQPQHF. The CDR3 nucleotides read TGCAGTGCTAGAGAGCACAGGTCGTATCAGCCCCAGCATTTT.

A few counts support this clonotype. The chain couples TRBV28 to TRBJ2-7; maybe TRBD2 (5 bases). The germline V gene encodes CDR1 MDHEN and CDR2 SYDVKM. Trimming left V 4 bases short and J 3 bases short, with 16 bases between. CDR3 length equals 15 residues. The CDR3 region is CASSSPGKGVYEQYV. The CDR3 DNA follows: TGTGCCAGCAGTTCCCCCGGGAAGGGTGTCTACGAGCAGTACGTC.

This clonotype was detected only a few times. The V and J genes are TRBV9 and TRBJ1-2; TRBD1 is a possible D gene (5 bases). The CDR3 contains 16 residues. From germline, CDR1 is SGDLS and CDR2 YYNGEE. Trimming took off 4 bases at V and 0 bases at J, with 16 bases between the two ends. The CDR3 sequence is CASSPGVGTTNYGYTF. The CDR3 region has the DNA TGTGCCAGCAGCCCAGGAGTTGGGACGACTAACTATGGCTACACCTTC. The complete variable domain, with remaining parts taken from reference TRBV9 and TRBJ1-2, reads DSGVTQTPKHLITATGQRVTLRCSPRSGDLSVYWYQQSLDQGLQFLIQYYNGEERAKGNILERFSAQQFPDLHSELNLSSLELGDSALYFCASSPGVGTTNYGYTFGSGTRLTVV.

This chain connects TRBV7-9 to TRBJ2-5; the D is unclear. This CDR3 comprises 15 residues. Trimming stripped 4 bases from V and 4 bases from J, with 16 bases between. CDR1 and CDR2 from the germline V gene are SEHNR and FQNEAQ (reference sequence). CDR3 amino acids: CASSSRPSLVETQYF. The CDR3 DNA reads TGTGCCAGCAGCTCCCGTCCCTCGTTGGTAGAGACCCAGTACTTC.

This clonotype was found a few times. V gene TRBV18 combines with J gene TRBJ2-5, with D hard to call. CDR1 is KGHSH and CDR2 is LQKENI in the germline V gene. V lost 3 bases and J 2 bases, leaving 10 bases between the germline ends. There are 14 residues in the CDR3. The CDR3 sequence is CASSPLVQQETQYF. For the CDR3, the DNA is TGTGCCAGCTCACCCTTGGTCCAACAAGAGACCCAGTACTTC.

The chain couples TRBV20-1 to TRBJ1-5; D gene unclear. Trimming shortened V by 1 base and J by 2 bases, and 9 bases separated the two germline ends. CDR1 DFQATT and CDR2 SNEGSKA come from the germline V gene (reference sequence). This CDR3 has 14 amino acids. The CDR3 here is CSARGSNRNQPQHF. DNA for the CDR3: TGCAGTGCTAGAGGTTCTAACCGCAATCAGCCCCAGCATTTT.

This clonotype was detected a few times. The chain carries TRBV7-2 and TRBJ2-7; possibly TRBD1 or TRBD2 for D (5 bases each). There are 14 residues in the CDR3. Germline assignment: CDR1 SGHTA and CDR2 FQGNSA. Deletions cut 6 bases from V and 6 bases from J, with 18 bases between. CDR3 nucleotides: TGTGCCAGCAGACTAGGGGCGAATTCCGGCGAGCAGTACGTC. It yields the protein CASRLGANSGEQYV.

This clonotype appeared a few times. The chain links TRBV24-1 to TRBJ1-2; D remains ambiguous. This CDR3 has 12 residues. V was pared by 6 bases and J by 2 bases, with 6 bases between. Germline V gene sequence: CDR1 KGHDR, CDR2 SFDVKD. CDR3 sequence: CATSSGNYGYTF. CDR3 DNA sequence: TGTGCCACCAGTTCCGGGAACTATGGCTACACCTTC.

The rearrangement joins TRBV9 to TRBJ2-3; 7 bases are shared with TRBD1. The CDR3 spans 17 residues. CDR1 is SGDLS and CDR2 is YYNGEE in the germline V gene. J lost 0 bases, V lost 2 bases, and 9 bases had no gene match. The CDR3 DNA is TGTGCCAGCAGCGTTTTAGGGGGCCAATCTAGCACAGATACGCAGTATTTT. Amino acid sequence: CASSVLGGQSSTDTQYF.

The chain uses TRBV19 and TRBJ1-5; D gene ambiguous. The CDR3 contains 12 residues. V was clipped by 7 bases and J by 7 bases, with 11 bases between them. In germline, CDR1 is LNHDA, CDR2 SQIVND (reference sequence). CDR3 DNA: TGTGCCAGTAATAGGGTCGGGCAGCCCCAGCATTTT. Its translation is CASNRVGQPQHF.

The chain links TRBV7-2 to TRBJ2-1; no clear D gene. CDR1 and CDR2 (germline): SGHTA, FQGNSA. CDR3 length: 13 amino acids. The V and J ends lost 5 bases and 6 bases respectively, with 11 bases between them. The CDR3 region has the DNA TGTGCCAGCAGCGCGTCCCCAGCCAATGAGCAGTTCTTC. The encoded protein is CASSASPANEQFF.

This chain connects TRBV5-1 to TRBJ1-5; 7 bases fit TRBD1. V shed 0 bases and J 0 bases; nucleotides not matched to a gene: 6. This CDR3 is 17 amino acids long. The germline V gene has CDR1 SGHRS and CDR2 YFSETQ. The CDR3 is CASSLGGQANSNQPQHF. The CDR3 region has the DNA TGCGCCAGCAGCTTGGGAGGACAGGCTAATAGCAATCAGCCCCAGCATTTT.

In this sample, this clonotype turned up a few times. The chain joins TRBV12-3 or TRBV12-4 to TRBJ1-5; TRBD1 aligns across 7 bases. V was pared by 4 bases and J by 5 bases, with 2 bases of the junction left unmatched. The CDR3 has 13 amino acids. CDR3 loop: CASSWDSDQPQHF. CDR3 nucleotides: TGTGCCAGCAGTTGGGACAGCGATCAGCCCCAGCATTTT.

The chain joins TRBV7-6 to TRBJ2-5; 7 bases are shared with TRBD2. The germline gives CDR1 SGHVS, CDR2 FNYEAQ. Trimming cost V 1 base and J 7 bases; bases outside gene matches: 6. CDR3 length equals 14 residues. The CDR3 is CASSLESGGGTQYF. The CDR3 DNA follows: TGTGCCAGCAGCTTAGAGTCGGGGGGAGGGACCCAGTACTTC.

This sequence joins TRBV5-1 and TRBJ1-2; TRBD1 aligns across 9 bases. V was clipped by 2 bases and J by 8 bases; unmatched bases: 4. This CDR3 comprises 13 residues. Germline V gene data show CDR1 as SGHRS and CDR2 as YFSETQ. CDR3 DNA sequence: TGCGCCAGCAGCTTACAGGGGGCGGCGGGCTACACCTTC. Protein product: CASSLQGAAGYTF. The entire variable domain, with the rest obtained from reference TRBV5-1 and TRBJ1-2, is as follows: KAGVTQTPRYLIKTRGQQVTLSCSPISGHRSVSWYQQTPGQGLQFLFEYFSETQRNKGNFPGRFSGRQFSNSRSEMNVSTLELGDSALYLCASSLQGAAGYTFGSGTRLTVV.

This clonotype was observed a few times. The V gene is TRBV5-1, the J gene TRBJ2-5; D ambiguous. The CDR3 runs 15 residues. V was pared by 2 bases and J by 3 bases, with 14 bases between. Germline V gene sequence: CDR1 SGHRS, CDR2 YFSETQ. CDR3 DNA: TGCGCCAGCAGCTTTCAGCTACTCACCAAAGAGACCCAGTACTTC. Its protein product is CASSFQLLTKETQYF. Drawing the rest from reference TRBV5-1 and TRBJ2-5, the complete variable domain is KAGVTQTPRYLIKTRGQQVTLSCSPISGHRSVSWYQQTPGQGLQFLFEYFSETQRNKGNFPGRFSGRQFSNSRSEMNVSTLELGDSALYLCASSFQLLTKETQYFGPGTRLLVL.

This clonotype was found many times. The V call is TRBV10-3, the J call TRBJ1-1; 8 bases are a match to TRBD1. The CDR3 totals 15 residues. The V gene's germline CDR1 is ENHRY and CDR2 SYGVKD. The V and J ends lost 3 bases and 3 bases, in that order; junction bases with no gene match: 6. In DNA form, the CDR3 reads TGTGCCATCAGTGATAAACAGGGGGGCTACACTGAAGCTTTCTTT. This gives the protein CAISDKQGGYTEAFF.

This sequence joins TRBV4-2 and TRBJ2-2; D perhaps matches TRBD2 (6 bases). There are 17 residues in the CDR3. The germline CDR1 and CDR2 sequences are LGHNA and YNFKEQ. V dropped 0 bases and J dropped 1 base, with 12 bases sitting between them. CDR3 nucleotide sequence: TGTGCCAGCAGCCAAGAGGGTGCGCGGGGGAACACCGGGGAGCTGTTTTTT. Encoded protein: CASSQEGARGNTGELFF.

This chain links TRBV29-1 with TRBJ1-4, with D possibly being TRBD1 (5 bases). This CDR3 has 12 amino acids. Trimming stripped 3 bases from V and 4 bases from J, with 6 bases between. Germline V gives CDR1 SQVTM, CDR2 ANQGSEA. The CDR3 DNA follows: TGCAGCGTTGACGGGGGTAATGAAAAACTGTTTTTT. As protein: CSVDGGNEKLFF.

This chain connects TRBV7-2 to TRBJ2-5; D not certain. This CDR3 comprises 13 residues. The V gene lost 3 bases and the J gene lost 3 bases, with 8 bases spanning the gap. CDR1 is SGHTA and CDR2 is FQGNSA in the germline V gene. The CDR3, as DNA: TGTGCCAGCAGCTTTTCGATGGAAGAGACCCAGTACTTC. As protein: CASSFSMEETQYF.